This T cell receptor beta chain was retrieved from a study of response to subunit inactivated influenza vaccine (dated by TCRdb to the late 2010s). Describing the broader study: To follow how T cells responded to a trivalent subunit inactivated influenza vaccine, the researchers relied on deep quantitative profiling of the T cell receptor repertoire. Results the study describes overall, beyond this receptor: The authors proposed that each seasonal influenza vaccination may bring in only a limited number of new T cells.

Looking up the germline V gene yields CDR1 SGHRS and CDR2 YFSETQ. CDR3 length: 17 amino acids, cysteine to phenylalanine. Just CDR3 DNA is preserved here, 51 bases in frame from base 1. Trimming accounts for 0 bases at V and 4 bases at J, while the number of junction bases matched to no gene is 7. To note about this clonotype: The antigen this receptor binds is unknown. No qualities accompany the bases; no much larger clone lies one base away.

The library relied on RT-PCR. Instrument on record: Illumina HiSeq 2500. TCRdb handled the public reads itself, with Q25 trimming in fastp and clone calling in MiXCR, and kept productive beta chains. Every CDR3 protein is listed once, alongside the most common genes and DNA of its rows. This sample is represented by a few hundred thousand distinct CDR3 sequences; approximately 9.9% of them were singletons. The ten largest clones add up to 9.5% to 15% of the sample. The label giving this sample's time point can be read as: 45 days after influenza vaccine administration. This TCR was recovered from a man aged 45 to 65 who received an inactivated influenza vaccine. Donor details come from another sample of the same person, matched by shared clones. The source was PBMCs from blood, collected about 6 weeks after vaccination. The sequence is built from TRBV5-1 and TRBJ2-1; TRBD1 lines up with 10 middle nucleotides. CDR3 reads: CASSLAVGTGVYNEQFF. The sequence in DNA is TGCGCCAGCAGCTTGGCGGTTGGGACAGGGGTTTACAATGAGCAGTTCTTC.